A single sample is the source of the 32 T cell receptor beta chains below, sequenced in a study of shared T cell receptors in the human thymus. Assay used: immunoSEQ multiplex PCR; TCRdb lists only in-frame clones, some missing. The sample lists hundreds of thousands of clones; roughly 90% were seen once. This same sample was also part of a study on human thymus T cells.

Sample: thymocytes. The receptors here all came from a boy under two years old with a congenital heart defect.

The chain is built from TRBV13 and TRBJ2-1; possible D gene TRBD1, 5 bases. The V end lost 5 bases, the J end lost 12 bases, and 20 bases lay between the germline ends. CDR3 length: 14 amino acids. Germline CDR1 and CDR2: PRHDT and FYEKMQ (reference sequence). In DNA form, the CDR3 reads TGTGCCAGCAGCCTCGGACAACCACCCCACGGGCAGTTCTTC. Amino acid sequence: CASSLGQPPHGQFF.

This clone occurred a few times. The gene calls are TRBV28 and TRBJ2-7; a possible D gene is TRBD1 (6 bases). V lost 4 bases and J 7 bases, leaving 17 bases between the germline ends. CDR1 is MDHEN and CDR2 is SYDVKM in the germline V gene. The CDR3 consists of 14 residues. CDR3 sequence (DNA): TGTGCCAGCAGTTCCGAGGGACACCGAGAGGAGCAGTACTTC. Protein product: CASSSEGHREEQYF.

This clone has a handful of counts. This chain uses TRBV5-6 with TRBJ1-2; 7 positions agree with TRBD1. The CDR3 runs 19 residues. In germline, CDR1 is SGHDT, CDR2 YYEEEE. Trimming cost V 4 bases and J 0 bases; bases outside gene matches: 18. The CDR3 here is CASSTKPDSNRGPNYGYTF. The CDR3 DNA follows: TGTGCCAGCAGCACGAAGCCGGACAGTAACAGGGGCCCTAACTATGGCTACACCTTC.

In this sample, this clone turned up once. CDR3 protein: CASSQGSETQYF. The CDR3 bases are TGTGCCAGCTCACAGGGGTCGGAGACCCAGTACTTC. The rearrangement uses TRBV18 and TRBJ2-5, with a tentative D call TRBD1 (5 bases). Germline loops: CDR1 KGHSH, CDR2 LQKENI. The CDR3 runs 12 residues. Trimming pared 4 bases from V and 5 bases from J, leaving 8 bases between. The variable domain in full, with the rest retrieved from reference TRBV18 and TRBJ2-5, is NAGVMQNPRHLVRRRGQEARLRCSPMKGHSHVYWYRQLPEEGLKFMVYLQKENIIDESGMPKERFSAEFPKEGPSILRIQQVVRGDSAAYFCASSQGSETQYFGPGTRLLVL.

The chain employs TRBV12-5 and TRBJ2-1; the D gene is possibly TRBD2 (7 bases). Looked up from germline, CDR1 is LGHNT and CDR2 is FRNRAP. The CDR3 sequence is 16 residues long. Between the trimmed V and J ends, which lost 10 bases and 5 bases, there was a span of 24 bases. CDR3 in DNA: TGTGCTACCGCCATCCAGGGGAGGGGGGGGCACAATGAGCAGTTCTTC. Translated: CATAIQGRGGHNEQFF.

The chain combines TRBV14 with TRBJ2-7; D is undetermined. Between the trimmed V and J ends, which lost 1 base and 4 bases, there was a span of 8 bases. Germline loops: CDR1 SGHDN, CDR2 FVKESK. This CDR3 contains 13 residues. Here the CDR3 reads CASSQVTRYEQYF. The DNA for the CDR3 is TGTGCCAGCAGCCAAGTAACAAGATACGAGCAGTACTTC.

The genes are TRBV30 and TRBJ2-7, with 7 bases aligning to TRBD2. The CDR3 has 10 residues. Losses at the gene ends were 1 base for V and 12 bases for J; bases not matched to a gene: 3. Germline V gives CDR1 GTSNPN, CDR2 SVGIG (reference sequence). The CDR3 region is CAWSAREGYF. Here the CDR3 DNA reads TGTGCCTGGAGTGCCAGGGAGGGGTACTTC.

The sample holds one count of this clone. This rearrangement joins TRBV5-4 to TRBJ2-5; TRBD2 is a possible D gene (7 bases). The CDR3 has 13 residues. The V gene lost 4 bases and the J gene lost 5 bases, with 12 bases spanning the gap. Germline values: CDR1 SGHNT, CDR2 YYREEE (reference sequence). CDR3: CASSARGGETQYF. CDR3 DNA: TGTGCCAGCAGCGCCAGGGGAGGGGAGACCCAGTACTTC.

The V call is TRBV4-3, the J call TRBJ1-2; D unresolved. CDR3 length equals 15 residues. V shed 2 bases and J shed 2 bases, with 12 bases lying between them. Germline V gives CDR1 LGHNA, CDR2 YSLEER. CDR3 residues: CASSQNLPENYGYTF. The DNA of the CDR3 is TGCGCCAGCAGCCAAAATCTGCCGGAGAACTATGGCTACACCTTC.

V usage is TRBV19 and J usage is TRBJ1-5; 7 bases are shared with TRBD1. The V segment lost 6 bases and the J segment 2 bases; nucleotides outside the gene matches: 7. Germline values: CDR1 LNHDA, CDR2 SQIVND (reference sequence). The CDR3 extends over 15 amino acids. CDR3 sequence: CASRGRQGGNQPQHF. The CDR3 nucleotides are TGTGCCAGTAGGGGACGACAGGGTGGCAATCAGCCCCAGCATTTT.

The count of this clone is one. V gene TRBV6-5 combines with J gene TRBJ1-1, with D perhaps TRBD1 (6 bases). The V end lost 0 bases, the J end lost 0 bases, and 8 bases lay between the germline ends. CDR1 and CDR2 from the germline V gene are MNHEY and SVGAGI. CDR3 size: 15 residues. CDR3 sequence reads: CASSYSGGLNTEAFF. In DNA, the CDR3 is TGTGCCAGCAGTTACTCAGGGGGACTGAACACTGAAGCTTTCTTT.

The chain joins TRBV7-6 to TRBJ1-4; the D gene is possibly TRBD1 (5 bases). CDR3 length equals 17 residues. In germline, CDR1 is SGHVS, CDR2 FNYEAQ. The V end lost 5 bases, the J end lost 0 bases, and 16 bases lay between the germline ends. As DNA, the CDR3 is TGTGCCAGCAGCCAGGAGGGGAGGGGTGCAACTAATGAAAAACTGTTTTTT. It specifies CASSQEGRGATNEKLFF.

The chain is built from TRBV20-1 and TRBJ2-1; 14 nucleotides match TRBD2. The J segment lost 14 bases and the V segment lost 7 bases, leaving 4 bases of the junction unmatched. Per germline, CDR1 DFQATT and CDR2 SNEGSKA (reference sequence). CDR3 length: 11 amino acids. The CDR3 DNA reads as TGCAGTGTCCCGACTAGCGGGAGGGAGTTCTTC. Its translation: CSVPTSGREFF.

V gene TRBV15 combines with J gene TRBJ2-3, with D perhaps matching TRBD1 (5 bases). Germline V gene data show CDR1 as LNHNV and CDR2 as YYDKDF (reference sequence). V shed 5 bases and J shed 8 bases, with 11 bases lying between them. This CDR3 contains 12 residues. CDR3 sequence (DNA): TGTGCCACCAGCGTCGATAGGGGTACGCAGTATTTT. Translation gives CATSVDRGTQYF.

The chain couples TRBV7-2 to TRBJ2-7, with TRBD2 identical over 9 bases. This CDR3 has 15 amino acids. Germline loops: CDR1 SGHTA, CDR2 FQGNSA. V lost 1 base, J lost 3 bases, and 4 bases stayed unmatched. CDR3 loop: CASSLVWREGYEQYF. CDR3 nucleotide sequence: TGTGCCAGCAGCTTAGTTTGGCGGGAGGGCTACGAGCAGTACTTC.

The J gene is TRBJ2-2, the V gene TRBV19; 9 bases align to TRBD1. Germline CDR1 reads LNHDA; CDR2 reads SQIVND (reference sequence). The CDR3 sequence is 15 residues long. V shed 6 bases and J 4 bases; nucleotides not matched to a gene: 6. This CDR3 is CASSLQGAFTGELFF. CDR3 nucleotide sequence: TGTGCCAGTAGCCTACAGGGGGCGTTCACCGGGGAGCTGTTTTTT.

The chain carries TRBV7-2 and TRBJ2-7, with TRBD2 matching 10 bases. Trimming removed 5 bases from V and 3 bases from J; junction bases left unmatched: 10. Germline V lookup: CDR1 SGHTA, CDR2 FQGNSA. The CDR3 consists of 16 residues. CDR3 nucleotide sequence: TGTGCCAGCAGCCCCAGGCGGCTAGCGGGAGTCTACGAGCAGTACTTC. Amino acids: CASSPRRLAGVYEQYF.

This clone is a singleton in its sample. The chain uses TRBV4-1 and TRBJ2-7; 11 bases are shared with TRBD2. Germline V gene data show CDR1 as MGHRA and CDR2 as YSYEKL. The CDR3 runs to 16 residues. The V gene end was trimmed by 0 bases and the J gene end by 2 bases; junction bases not matched to a gene: 3. The CDR3 region is CASSQDGTSGTYEQYF. For the CDR3, the DNA is TGCGCCAGCAGCCAAGATGGGACTAGCGGAACCTACGAGCAGTACTTC.

This chain connects TRBV7-9 to TRBJ2-1, with D unclear. Deletions cut 2 bases from V and 7 bases from J, with 9 bases between. Germline-derived CDR1 and CDR2 are SEHNR and FQNEAQ (reference sequence). The CDR3 consists of 13 residues. Written as DNA, the CDR3 is TGTGCCAGCAGCTTATTATGGCAGAATGAGCAGTTCTTC. This codes for CASSLLWQNEQFF.

The chain combines TRBV6-6 with TRBJ2-4; D is perhaps TRBD1 (5 bases). The CDR3 consists of 15 residues. V shed 0 bases and J shed 1 base, with 7 bases lying between them. Germline CDR1 is MNHNY and CDR2 is SVGAGI (reference sequence). The CDR3 reads CASSYSSGAKNIQYF. The CDR3, as DNA: TGTGCCAGCAGTTACTCGTCAGGGGCCAAAAACATTCAGTACTTC.

The chain joins TRBV11-1 to TRBJ2-3; tentatively, D is TRBD1 (5 bases). Trimming cost V 5 bases and J 3 bases, with 15 bases left between them. CDR1 and CDR2 (germline): SGHAT, FQDESV (reference sequence). The CDR3 loop spans 15 amino acids. The CDR3 region has the DNA TGTGCCAGCAGCGCCTGGACACAAAGGACAGATACGCAGTATTTT. It yields the protein CASSAWTQRTDTQYF.

The rearrangement links TRBV27 to TRBJ2-1; 8 nucleotides align to TRBD1. Germline V CDR1 and CDR2: MNHEY, SMNVEV (reference sequence). V gave up 6 bases and J gave up 3 bases; unmatched junction bases: 10. The CDR3 has 16 amino acids. CDR3 nucleotide sequence: TGTGCCAGCAGCTCAGGGAAGGACAGGGTCTACAATGAGCAGTTCTTC. It yields the protein CASSSGKDRVYNEQFF.

The J gene is TRBJ2-5, the V gene TRBV28, with D perhaps matching TRBD2 (6 bases). The CDR3 runs 14 residues. Germline V lookup: CDR1 MDHEN, CDR2 SYDVKM. The germline V and J ends were trimmed by 8 bases and 7 bases, with 20 bases remaining between them. The CDR3 spells CASVVGGLGGTQYF. CDR3 in DNA: TGTGCCAGCGTGGTGGGAGGCCTTGGGGGGACCCAGTACTTC. The variable domain in full, completed from reference TRBV28 and TRBJ2-5, reads DVKVTQSSRYLVKRTGEKVFLECVQDMDHENMFWYRQDPGLGLRLIYFSYDVKMKEKGDIPEGYSVSREKKERFSLILESASTNQTSMYLCASVVGGLGGTQYFGPGTRLLVL.

This sequence joins TRBV2 and TRBJ2-1, with 13 bases aligning to TRBD2. CDR3 length: 20 residues. CDR1 is SNHLY, CDR2 FYNNEI, per germline. V lost 2 bases and J lost 9; bases outside the gene matches: 19. CDR3 region: CASSESPPRTSGRNGGEQFF. Written as DNA, the CDR3 is TGTGCCAGCAGTGAATCACCCCCCAGGACTAGCGGGAGAAATGGCGGTGAGCAGTTCTTC.

V gene TRBV4-3 combines with J gene TRBJ2-2; no definite D call. CDR1 is LGHNA and CDR2 is YSLEER in the germline V gene. The V end lost 1 base, the J end lost 1 base, and 13 bases lay between the germline ends. This CDR3 comprises 17 residues. CDR3 protein: CASSQGAVVMNTGELFF. In nucleotides, the CDR3 is TGCGCCAGCAGCCAAGGGGCAGTAGTCATGAACACCGGGGAGCTGTTTTTT.

The V call is TRBV28, the J call TRBJ2-1; 7 bases align to TRBD2. The germline V gene has CDR1 MDHEN and CDR2 SYDVKM. Losses at the gene ends were 7 bases for V and 0 bases for J; bases not matched to a gene: 6. The CDR3 contains 15 residues. CDR3 residues: CASTRGSPSYNEQFF. The DNA for the CDR3 is TGTGCCAGCACCCGCGGGAGCCCCTCCTACAATGAGCAGTTCTTC.

CDR3 nucleotides: TGTGCCAGCAGTTATACAGGGACAGAGGCCACAGATACGCAGTATTTT. It codes for CASSYTGTEATDTQYF. The V and J genes are TRBV27 and TRBJ2-3; 7 bases are shared with TRBD1. The CDR3 runs 16 residues. Losses at the gene ends were 4 bases for V and 2 bases for J; bases not matched to a gene: 9. In germline, CDR1 is MNHEY, CDR2 SMNVEV (reference sequence).

The chain links TRBV11-2 to TRBJ2-7; TRBD2 is a possible D gene (5 bases). V lost 2 bases, J lost 7 bases, and 24 bases lay in between. Germline loops: CDR1 SGHAT, CDR2 FQNNGV. The CDR3 loop spans 17 amino acids. Here the CDR3 DNA reads TGTGCCAGCAGCTTACCCATCTGGAAGAGGGAGACGGAGGAGCAGTACTTC. Its protein is CASSLPIWKRETEEQYF.

CDR3 in DNA: TGTGCCAGCAGCCAAGTGCACAAGGACAGGGGACACACAGCTTATAAGCAGTACTTC. Protein sequence: CASSQVHKDRGHTAYKQYF. This chain links TRBV4-2 with TRBJ2-7, with 9 positions matching TRBD1. CDR1 is LGHNA and CDR2 is YNFKEQ in the germline V gene. After removal of 1 base from V and 8 bases from J, the junction contained 21 bases not matched to a gene. The CDR3 totals 19 residues.

The chain couples TRBV29-1 to TRBJ2-1, with 8 bases lining up with TRBD2. The V gene end was trimmed by 7 bases and the J gene end by 5 bases; junction bases not matched to a gene: 25. Germline values: CDR1 SQVTM, CDR2 ANQGSEA. The CDR3 is 19 residues long. The CDR3 here is CSANGFLVAGLRGDNEQFF. The DNA for the CDR3 is TGCAGCGCCAACGGCTTCTTGGTAGCGGGACTCCGGGGGGACAATGAGCAGTTCTTC.

This clone was seen a few times. V is TRBV19 and J is TRBJ1-3; D is unclear. CDR1 is LNHDA and CDR2 is SQIVND in the germline V gene (reference sequence). The CDR3 totals 13 residues. Trimming took off 5 bases at V and 2 bases at J, with 7 bases between the two ends. CDR3 loop: CASSPRTGNTIYF. The CDR3, as DNA: TGTGCCAGTAGTCCTAGAACTGGAAACACCATATATTTT.

The rearrangement uses TRBV28 and TRBJ2-3, with 9 bases identical to TRBD2. The CDR3 is 15 residues long. The ends lost 8 bases at V and 3 bases at J; junction bases unmatched: 9. CDR1 is MDHEN and CDR2 is SYDVKM in the germline V gene. The CDR3 DNA reads as TGTGCCAGCCGGCGACTAGCGGTTCTTACAGATACGCAGTATTTT. Its protein product is CASRRLAVLTDTQYF.